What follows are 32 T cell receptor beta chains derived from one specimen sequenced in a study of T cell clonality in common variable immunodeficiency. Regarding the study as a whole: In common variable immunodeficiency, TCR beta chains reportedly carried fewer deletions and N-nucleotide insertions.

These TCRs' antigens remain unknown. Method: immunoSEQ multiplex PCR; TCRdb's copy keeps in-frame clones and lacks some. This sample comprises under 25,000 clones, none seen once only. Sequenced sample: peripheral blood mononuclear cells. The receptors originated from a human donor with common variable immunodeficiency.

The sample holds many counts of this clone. CDR3 DNA (partial): TGTGCCAGCAGTGCAAGTGCTAGCGGGTCCTACAATGAG. As protein: CASSASASGSYNE. The CDR3, in full, reads CASSASASGSYNEQFF. V and J are TRBV2 and TRBJ2-1, with 8 bases that match TRBD2. Read coverage stops 3 residues before the CDR3 terminus; the germline J gene supplies the remainder. The CDR3 contains 16 residues. The germline V gene has CDR1 SNHLY and CDR2 FYNNEI. Unmatched junction bases numbered 6, after V lost 4 bases and J lost 1 base.

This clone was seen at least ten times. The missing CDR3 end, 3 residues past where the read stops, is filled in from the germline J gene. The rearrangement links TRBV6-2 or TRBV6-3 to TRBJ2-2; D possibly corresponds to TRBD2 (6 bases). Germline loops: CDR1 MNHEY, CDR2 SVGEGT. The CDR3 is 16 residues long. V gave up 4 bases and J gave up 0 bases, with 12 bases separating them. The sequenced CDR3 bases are TGTGCCAGCAGTTCGGGACTTACCGCGAACACCGGGGAG. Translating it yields CASSSGLTANTGE. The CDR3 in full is CASSSGLTANTGELFF.

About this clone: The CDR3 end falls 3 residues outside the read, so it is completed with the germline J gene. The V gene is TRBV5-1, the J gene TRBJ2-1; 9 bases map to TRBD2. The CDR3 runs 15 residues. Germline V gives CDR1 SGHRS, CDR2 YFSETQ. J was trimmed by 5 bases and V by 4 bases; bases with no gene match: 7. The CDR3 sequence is CASSPGRGGDNEQFF. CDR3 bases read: TGCGCCAGCAGCCCCGGGCGGGGGGGGGACAATGAG.

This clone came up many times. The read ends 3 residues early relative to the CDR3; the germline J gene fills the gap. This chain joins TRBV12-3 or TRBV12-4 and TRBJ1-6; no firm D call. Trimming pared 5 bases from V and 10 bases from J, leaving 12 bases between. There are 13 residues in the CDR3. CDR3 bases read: TGTGCCAGCAGTGAGGGTGTGCGATCACCC. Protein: CASSEGVRSP. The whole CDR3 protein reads CASSEGVRSPLHF.

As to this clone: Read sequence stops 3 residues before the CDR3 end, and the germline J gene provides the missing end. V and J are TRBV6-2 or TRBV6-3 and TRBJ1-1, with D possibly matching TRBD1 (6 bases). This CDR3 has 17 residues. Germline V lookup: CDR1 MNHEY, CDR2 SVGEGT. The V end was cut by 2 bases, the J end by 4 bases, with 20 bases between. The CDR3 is CASSYGQGISLSTEAFF. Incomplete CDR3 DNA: TGTGCCAGCAGTTACGGTCAGGGGATCAGTTTGAGCACTGAA.

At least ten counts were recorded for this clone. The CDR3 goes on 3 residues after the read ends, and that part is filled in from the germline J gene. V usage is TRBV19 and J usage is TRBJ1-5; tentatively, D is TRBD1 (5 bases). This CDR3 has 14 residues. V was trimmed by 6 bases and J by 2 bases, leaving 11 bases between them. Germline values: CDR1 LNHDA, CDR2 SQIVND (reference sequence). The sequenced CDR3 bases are TGTGCCAGTAGGGGGGGTTTGGGCAATCAGCCC. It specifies CASRGGLGNQP. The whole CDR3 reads CASRGGLGNQPQHF.

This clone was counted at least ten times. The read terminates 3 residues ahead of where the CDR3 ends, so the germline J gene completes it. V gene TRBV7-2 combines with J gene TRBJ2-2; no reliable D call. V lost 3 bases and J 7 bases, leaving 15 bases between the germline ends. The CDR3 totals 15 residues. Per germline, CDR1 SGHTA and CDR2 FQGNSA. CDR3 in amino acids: CASSFSPGMGGELFF. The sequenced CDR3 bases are TGTGCCAGCAGCTTTAGCCCGGGTATGGGCGGGGAG.

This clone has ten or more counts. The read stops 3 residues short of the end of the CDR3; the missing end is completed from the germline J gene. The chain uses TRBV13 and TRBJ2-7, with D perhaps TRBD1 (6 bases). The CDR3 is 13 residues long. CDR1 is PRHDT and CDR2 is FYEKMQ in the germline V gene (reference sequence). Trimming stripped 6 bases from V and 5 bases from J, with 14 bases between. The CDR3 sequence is CASRIQGKDEQYF. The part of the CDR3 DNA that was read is TGTGCCAGCAGGATACAGGGTAAGGACGAG.

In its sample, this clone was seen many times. CDR3 bases read: TGTGCCAGCAGTGCCTTACGGGACAGGCGGTACGAG. It codes for CASSALRDRRYE. The whole CDR3 sequence reads CASSALRDRRYEQYF. This chain joins TRBV6-1 and TRBJ2-7, with 8 nucleotides matching TRBD1. Sequencing ends 3 residues short of the CDR3 end; the germline J gene provides the rest. Per germline, CDR1 MNHNS and CDR2 SASEGT. The CDR3 extends over 15 amino acids. J gave up 4 bases and V 4 bases, and 9 bases lay outside the gene matches.

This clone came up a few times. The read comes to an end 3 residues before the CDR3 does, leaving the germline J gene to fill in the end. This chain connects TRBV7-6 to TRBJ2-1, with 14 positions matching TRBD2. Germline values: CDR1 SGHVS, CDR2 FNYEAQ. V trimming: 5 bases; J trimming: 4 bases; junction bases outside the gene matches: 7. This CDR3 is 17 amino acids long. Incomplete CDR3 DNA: TGTGCCAGCAGCCTTAGACTAGCGGGGGGGAATTACAATGAG. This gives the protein CASSLRLAGGNYNE. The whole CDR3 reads CASSLRLAGGNYNEQFF.

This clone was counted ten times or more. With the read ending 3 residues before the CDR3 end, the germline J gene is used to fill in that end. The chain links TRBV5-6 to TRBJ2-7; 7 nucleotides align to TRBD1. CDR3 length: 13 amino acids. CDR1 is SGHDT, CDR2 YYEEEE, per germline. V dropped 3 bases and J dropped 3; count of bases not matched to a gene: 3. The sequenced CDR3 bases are TGTGCCAGCAGCTGGGCAGGGGGCTACGAG. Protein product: CASSWAGGYE. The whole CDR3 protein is CASSWAGGYEQYF.

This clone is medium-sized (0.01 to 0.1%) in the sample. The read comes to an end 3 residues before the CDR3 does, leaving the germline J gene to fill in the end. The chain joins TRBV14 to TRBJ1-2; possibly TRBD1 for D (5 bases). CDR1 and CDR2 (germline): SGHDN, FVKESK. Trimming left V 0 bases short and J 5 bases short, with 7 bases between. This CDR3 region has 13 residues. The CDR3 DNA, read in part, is TGTGCCAGCAGCCAAGATCGACAGTATGGC. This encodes CASSQDRQYG. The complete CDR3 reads CASSQDRQYGYTF.

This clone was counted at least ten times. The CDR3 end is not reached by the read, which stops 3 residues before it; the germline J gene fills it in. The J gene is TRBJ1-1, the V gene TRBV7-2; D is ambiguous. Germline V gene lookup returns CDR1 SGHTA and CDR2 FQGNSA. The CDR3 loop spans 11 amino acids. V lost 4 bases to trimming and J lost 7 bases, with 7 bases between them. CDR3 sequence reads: CASSSRGEAFF. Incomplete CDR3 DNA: TGTGCCAGCAGCTCTCGGGGTGAA.

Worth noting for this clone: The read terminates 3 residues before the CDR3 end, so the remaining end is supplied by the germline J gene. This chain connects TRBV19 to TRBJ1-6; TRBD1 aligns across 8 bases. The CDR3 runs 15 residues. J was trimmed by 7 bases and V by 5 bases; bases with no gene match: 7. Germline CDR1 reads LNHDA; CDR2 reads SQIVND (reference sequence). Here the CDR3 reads CASSATGEPNSPLHF. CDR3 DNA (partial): TGTGCCAGTAGTGCGACAGGGGAGCCAAATTCACCC.

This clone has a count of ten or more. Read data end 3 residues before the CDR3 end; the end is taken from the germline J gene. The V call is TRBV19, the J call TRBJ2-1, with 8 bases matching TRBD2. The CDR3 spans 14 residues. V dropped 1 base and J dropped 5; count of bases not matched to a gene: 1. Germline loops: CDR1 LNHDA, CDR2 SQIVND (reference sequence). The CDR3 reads CASSIAGGDNEQFF. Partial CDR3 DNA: TGTGCCAGTAGTATAGCGGGGGGGGACAATGAG.

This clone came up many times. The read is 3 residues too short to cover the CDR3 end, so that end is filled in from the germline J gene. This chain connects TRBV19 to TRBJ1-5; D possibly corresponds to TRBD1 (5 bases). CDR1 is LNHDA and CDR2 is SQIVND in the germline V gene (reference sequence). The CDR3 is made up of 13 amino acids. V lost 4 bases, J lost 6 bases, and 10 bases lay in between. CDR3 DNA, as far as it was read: TGTGCCAGTAGTACAGGGATGACTCAGCCC. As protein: CASSTGMTQP. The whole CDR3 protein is CASSTGMTQPQHF.

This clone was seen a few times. The CDR3 bases that were read are TGTGCCAGCAGCCCGAGGGCGGGATGGGATGAG. It codes for CASSPRAGWDE. The entire CDR3 protein reads CASSPRAGWDEQFF. The genes are TRBV7-2 and TRBJ2-1, with TRBD2 as a possible D gene (6 bases). The read terminates 3 residues ahead of where the CDR3 ends, so the germline J gene completes it. This CDR3 has 14 amino acids. CDR1 and CDR2 from the germline V gene are SGHTA and FQGNSA. Trimming cost V 5 bases and J 8 bases, with 16 bases left between them.

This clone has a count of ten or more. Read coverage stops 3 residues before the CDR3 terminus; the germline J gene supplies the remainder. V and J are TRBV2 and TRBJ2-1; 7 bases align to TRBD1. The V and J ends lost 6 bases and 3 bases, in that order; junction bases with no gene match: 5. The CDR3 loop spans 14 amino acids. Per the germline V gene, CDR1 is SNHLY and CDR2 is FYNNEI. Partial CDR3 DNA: TGTGCCAGCAGGGCCGGGGACAGCTACAATGAG. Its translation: CASRAGDSYNE. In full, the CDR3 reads CASRAGDSYNEQFF.

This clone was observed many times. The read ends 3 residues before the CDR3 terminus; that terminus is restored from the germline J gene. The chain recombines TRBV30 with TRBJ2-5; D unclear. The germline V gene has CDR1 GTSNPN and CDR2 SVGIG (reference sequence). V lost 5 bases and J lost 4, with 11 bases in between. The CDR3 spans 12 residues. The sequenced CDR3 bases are TGTGCCTGGGCCACTATCAGAGAGACC. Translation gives CAWATIRET. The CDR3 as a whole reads CAWATIRETQYF.

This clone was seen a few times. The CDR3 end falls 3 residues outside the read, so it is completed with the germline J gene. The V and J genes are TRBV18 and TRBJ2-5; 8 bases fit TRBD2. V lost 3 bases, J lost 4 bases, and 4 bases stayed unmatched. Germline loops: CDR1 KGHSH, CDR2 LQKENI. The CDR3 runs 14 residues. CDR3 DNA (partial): TGTGCCAGCTCACCCCCCAGCGGGAGAGAGACC. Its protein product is CASSPPSGRET. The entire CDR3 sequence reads CASSPPSGRETQYF. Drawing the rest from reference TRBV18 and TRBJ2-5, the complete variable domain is NAGVMQNPRHLVRRRGQEARLRCSPMKGHSHVYWYRQLPEEGLKFMVYLQKENIIDESGMPKERFSAEFPKEGPSILRIQQVVRGDSAAYFCASSPPSGRETQYFGPGTRLLVL.

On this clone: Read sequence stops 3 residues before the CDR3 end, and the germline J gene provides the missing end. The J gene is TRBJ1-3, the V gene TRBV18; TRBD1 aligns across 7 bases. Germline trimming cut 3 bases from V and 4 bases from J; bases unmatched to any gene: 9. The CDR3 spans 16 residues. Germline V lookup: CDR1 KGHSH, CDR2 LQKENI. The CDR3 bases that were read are TGTGCCAGCTCACCGACGACAGGGAAGAAGGGAAACACC. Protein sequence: CASSPTTGKKGNT. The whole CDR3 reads CASSPTTGKKGNTIYF.

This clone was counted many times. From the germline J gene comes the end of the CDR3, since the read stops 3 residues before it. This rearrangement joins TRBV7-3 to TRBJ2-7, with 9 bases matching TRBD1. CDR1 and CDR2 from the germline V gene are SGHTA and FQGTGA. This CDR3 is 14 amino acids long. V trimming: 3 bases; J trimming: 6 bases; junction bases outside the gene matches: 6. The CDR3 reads CASSLGQGPFEQYF. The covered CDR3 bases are TGTGCCAGCAGCTTGGGACAGGGCCCTTTCGAG. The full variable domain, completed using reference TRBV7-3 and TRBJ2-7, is GAGVSQTPSNKVTEKGKYVELRCDPISGHTALYWYRQSLGQGPEFLIYFQGTGAADDSGLPNDRFFAVRPEGSVSTLKIQRTERGDSAVYLCASSLGQGPFEQYFGPGTRLTVT.

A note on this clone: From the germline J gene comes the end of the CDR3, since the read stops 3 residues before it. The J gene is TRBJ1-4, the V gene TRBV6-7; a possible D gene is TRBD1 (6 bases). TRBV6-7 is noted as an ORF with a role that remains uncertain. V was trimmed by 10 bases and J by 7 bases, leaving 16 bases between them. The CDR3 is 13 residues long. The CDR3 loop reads CATWGQSREKLFF. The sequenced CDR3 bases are TGTGCCACCTGGGGGCAGTCCCGTGAAAAA.

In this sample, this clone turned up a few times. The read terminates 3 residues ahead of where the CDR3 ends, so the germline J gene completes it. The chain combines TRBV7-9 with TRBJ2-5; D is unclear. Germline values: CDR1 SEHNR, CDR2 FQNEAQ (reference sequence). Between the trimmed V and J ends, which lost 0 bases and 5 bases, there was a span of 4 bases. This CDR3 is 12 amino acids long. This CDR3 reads CASSLAQETQYF. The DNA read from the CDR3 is TGTGCCAGCAGCTTAGCGCAGGAGACC.

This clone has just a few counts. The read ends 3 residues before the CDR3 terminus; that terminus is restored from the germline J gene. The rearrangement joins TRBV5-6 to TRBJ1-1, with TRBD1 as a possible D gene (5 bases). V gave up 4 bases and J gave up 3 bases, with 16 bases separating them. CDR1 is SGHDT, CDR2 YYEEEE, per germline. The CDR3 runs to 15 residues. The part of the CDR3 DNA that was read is TGTGCCAGCAGCAGCTGGACAAGAGGGGACACTGAA. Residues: CASSSWTRGDTE. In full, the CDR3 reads CASSSWTRGDTEAFF.

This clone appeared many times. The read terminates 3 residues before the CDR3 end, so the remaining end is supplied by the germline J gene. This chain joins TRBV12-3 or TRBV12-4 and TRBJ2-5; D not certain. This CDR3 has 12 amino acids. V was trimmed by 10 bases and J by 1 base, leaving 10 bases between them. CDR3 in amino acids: CATSKLQETQYF. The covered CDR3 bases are TGTGCCACCTCTAAACTCCAAGAGACC.

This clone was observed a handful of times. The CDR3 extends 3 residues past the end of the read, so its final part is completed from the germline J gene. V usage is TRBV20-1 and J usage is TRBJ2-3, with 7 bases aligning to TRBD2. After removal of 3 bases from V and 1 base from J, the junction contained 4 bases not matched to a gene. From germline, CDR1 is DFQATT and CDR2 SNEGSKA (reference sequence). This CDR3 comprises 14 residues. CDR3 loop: CSASWAGGTDTQYF. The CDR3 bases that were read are TGCAGTGCTAGCTGGGCGGGGGGCACAGATACG.

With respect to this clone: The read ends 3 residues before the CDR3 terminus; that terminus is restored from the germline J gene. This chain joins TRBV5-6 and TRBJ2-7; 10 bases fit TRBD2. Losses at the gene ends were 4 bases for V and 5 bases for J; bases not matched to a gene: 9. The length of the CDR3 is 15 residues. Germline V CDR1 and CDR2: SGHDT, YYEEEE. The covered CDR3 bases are TGTGCCAGCAGCCCTCCCCTAGCGGGGGACGACGAG. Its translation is CASSPPLAGDDE. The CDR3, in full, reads CASSPPLAGDDEQYF.

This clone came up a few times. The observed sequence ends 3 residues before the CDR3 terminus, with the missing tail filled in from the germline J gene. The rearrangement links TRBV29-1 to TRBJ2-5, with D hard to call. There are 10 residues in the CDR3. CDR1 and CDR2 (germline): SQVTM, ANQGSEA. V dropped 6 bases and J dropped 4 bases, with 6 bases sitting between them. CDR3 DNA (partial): TGCAGCGTCAGAGGAGAGACC. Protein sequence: CSVRGET. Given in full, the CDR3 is CSVRGETQYF.

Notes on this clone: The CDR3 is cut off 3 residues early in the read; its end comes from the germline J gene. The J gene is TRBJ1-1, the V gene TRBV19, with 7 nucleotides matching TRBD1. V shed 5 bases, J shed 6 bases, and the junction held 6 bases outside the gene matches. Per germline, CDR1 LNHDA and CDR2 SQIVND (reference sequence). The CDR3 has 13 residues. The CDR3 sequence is CASSVTGVPEAFF. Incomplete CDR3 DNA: TGTGCCAGTAGTGTTACAGGGGTCCCTGAA.

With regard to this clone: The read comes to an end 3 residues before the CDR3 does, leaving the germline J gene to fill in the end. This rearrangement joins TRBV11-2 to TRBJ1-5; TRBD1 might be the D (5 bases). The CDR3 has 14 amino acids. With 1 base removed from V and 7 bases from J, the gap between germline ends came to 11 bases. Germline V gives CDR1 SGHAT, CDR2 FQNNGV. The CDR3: CASSLGAGNQPQHF. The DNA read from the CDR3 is TGTGCCAGCAGCTTAGGTGCAGGGAACCAGCCC.

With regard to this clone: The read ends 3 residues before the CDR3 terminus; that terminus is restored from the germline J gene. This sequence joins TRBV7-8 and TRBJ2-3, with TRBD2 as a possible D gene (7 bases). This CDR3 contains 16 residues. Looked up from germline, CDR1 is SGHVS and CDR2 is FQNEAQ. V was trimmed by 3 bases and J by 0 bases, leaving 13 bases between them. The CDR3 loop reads CASSFGGAFSTDTQYF. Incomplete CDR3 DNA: TGTGCCAGCAGCTTTGGGGGGGCCTTTAGCACAGATACG.